This entry describes one T cell receptor (beta chain). Its antigen is not known. The trim removed 5 bases at V and 4 bases at J, leaving 16 bases unmatched. Germline V CDR1 and CDR2: MNHEY, SMNVEV (reference sequence). This CDR3 is built from 17 residues. Sample-barcoded 5' priming and a J-beta primer mix drove a second PCR of roughly 7 to 11 cycles. No fewer than 3 million CDR3-containing paired-end reads came from each sample. TCRdb independently ran MiXCR on the 5' RACE reads; one entry per CDR3 protein. The sample consists of 1.5 million to 2 million distinct CDR3 sequences, about 50% of them appearing once. These data are taken from a study of blood T cells in healthy people across ages. General study findings and limits: Changes seen in expanded clonotypes were possibly confounded by donor CMV status left unknown.

The V and J genes are TRBV27 and TRBJ1-1, with TRBD1 matching over 7 bases. This TCR was recovered from a woman aged 40 to 50 in good health. The specimen was blood. The CDR3 region is CASSPRRTGSIVTEAFF. The CDR3 DNA sequence: TGTGCCAGCAGTCCTAGGCGGACAGGCTCCATAGTCACTGAAGCTTTCTTT.